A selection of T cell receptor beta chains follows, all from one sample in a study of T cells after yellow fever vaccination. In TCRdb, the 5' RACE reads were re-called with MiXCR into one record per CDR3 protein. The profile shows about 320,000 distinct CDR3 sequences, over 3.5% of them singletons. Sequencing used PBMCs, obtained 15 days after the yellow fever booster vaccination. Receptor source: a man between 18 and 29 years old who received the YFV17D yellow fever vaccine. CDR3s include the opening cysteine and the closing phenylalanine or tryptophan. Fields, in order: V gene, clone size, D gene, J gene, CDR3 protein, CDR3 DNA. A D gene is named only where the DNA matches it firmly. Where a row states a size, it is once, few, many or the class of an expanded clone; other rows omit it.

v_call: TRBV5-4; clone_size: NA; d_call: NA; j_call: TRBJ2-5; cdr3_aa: CASSGGGTHQETQYF; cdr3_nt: TGTGCCAGCAGCGGAGGCGGGACTCACCAAGAGACCCAGTACTTC
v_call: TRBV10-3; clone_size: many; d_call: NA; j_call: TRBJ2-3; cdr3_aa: CAIRLPPGDTQYF; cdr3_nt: TGTGCCATACGACTCCCCCCCGGAGATACGCAGTATTTT
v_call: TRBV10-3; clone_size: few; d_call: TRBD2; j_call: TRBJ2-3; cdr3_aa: CAVHSGDLTDTQYF; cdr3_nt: TGTGCCGTCCATAGCGGGGACCTAACAGATACGCAGTATTTT
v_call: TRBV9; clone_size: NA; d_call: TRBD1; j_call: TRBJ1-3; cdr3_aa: CASRSDRGAGNTIYF; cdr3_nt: TGTGCCAGCAGGTCAGACAGGGGCGCTGGAAACACCATATATTTT
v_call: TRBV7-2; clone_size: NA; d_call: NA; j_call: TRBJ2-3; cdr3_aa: CASSLLTAYTDTQYF; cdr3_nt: TGTGCCAGCAGCTTACTCACGGCGTACACAGATACGCAGTATTTT
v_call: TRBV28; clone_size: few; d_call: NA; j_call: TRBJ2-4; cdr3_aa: CASRVGGKNIQYF; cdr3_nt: TGTGCCAGCAGAGTAGGCGGCAAAAACATTCAGTACTTC
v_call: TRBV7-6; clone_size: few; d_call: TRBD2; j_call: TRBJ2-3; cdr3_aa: CASSTLLAGSTDTQYF; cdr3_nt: TGTGCCAGCAGCACCCTCCTAGCGGGGAGCACAGATACGCAGTATTTT
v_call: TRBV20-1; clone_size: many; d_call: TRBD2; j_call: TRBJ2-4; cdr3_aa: CSARQRGLTKNIQYF; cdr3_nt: TGCAGTGCTAGACAGCGGGGGCTTACCAAAAACATTCAGTACTTC
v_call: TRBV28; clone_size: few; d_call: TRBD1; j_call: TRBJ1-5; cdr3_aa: CASSSTGGGDQPQHF; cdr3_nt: TGTGCCAGCAGCTCAACAGGGGGCGGAGATCAGCCCCAGCATTTT
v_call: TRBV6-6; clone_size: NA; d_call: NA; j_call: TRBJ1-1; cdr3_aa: CASSYGGGSTEAFF; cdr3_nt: TGTGCCAGCAGTTACGGGGGGGGGAGTACTGAAGCTTTCTTT
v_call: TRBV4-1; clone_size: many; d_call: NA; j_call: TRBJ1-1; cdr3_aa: CASSQFYSTGMNTEAFF; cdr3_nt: TGCGCCAGCAGCCAATTTTACAGCACGGGCATGAACACTGAAGCTTTCTTT
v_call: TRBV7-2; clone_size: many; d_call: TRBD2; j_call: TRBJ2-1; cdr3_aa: CASSLVSGGFMNEQFF; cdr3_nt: TGTGCCAGCAGCTTAGTTTCGGGAGGGTTTATGAATGAGCAGTTCTTC
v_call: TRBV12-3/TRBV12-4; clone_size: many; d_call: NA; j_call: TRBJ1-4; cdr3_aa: CASSFYGATNEKLFF; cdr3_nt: TGTGCCAGCAGTTTCTACGGTGCAACTAATGAAAAACTGTTTTTT
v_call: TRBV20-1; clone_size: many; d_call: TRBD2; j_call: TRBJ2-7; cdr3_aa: CSARAGWTSGGLKYEQYF; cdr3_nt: TGCAGTGCTAGAGCGGGGTGGACTAGCGGGGGCCTGAAGTACGAGCAGTACTTC
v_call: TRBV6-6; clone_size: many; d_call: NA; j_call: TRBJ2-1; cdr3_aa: CASSYPRTGEQFF; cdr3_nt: TGTGCCAGCAGTTACCCTAGGACGGGTGAGCAGTTCTTC
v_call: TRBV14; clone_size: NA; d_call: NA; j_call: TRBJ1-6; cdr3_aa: CASSQDSWYSPLHF; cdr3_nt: TGTGCCAGCAGCCAAGACAGTTGGTATTCACCCCTCCACTTT
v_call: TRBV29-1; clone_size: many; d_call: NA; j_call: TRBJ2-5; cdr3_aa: CSVKRRNDQETQYF; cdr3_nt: TGCAGCGTCAAGAGACGGAATGACCAAGAGACCCAGTACTTC
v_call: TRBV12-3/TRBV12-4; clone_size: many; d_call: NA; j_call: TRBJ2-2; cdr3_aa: CASRDRELFF; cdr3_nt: TGTGCCAGCAGGGACCGGGAGCTGTTTTTT
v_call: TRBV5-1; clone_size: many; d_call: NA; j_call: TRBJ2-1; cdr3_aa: CASSLARSSEQFF; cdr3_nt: TGCGCCAGCAGCTTGGCTCGTAGTAGTGAGCAGTTCTTC
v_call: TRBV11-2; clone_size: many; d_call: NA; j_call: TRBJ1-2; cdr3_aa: CASSLGVNYGYTF; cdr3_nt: TGTGCCAGCAGCTTAGGGGTCAACTATGGCTACACCTTC
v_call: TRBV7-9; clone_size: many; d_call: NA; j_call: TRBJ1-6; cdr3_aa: CASSLVEFAPLHF; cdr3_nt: TGTGCCAGCAGCTTAGTCGAGTTCGCACCCCTCCACTTT
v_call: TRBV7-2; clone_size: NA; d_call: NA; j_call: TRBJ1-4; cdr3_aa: CASSLKTVNEKLFF; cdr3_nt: TGTGCCAGCAGCTTAAAGACAGTTAATGAAAAACTGTTTTTT
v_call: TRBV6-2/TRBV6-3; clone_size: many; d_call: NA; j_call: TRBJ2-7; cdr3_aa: CASSDTRGRLYFYEQYF; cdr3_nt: TGTGCCAGCAGCGATACCCGGGGGAGACTTTATTTCTACGAGCAGTACTTC
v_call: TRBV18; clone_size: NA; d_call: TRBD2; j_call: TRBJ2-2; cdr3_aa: CASSPPGTSGGVEAGELFF; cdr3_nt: TGTGCCAGCTCACCACCGGGGACTAGCGGGGGCGTTGAGGCCGGGGAGCTGTTTTTT
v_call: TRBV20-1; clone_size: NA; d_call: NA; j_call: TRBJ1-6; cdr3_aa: CSGRSSYNSPLHF; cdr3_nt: TGCAGTGGACGGAGCTCCTATAATTCACCCCTCCACTTT
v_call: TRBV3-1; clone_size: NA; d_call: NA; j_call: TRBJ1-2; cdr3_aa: CASSQSTGLGLHGYTF; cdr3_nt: TGTGCCAGCAGCCAAAGCACAGGATTGGGCCTCCATGGCTACACCTTC
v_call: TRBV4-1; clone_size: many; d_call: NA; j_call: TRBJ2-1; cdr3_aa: CASSQATQNEQFF; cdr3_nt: TGCGCCAGCAGCCAGGCGACTCAAAATGAGCAGTTCTTC
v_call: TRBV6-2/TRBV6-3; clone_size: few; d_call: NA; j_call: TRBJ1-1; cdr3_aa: CASSYSKGNTEAFF; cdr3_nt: TGTGCCAGCAGTTACTCGAAAGGGAACACTGAAGCTTTCTTT
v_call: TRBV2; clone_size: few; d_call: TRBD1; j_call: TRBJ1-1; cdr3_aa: CASSSGQGAEAFF; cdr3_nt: TGTGCCAGCAGTTCTGGACAGGGGGCTGAAGCTTTCTTT
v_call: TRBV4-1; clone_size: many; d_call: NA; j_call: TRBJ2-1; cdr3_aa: CASSPTGPRGDEQFF; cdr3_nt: TGCGCCAGCAGCCCTACTGGACCCAGGGGAGATGAGCAGTTCTTC
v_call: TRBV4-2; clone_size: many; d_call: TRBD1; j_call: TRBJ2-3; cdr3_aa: CASSHRQGAESTDTQYF; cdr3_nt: TGTGCCAGCAGCCACCGACAGGGGGCAGAGAGCACAGATACGCAGTATTTT
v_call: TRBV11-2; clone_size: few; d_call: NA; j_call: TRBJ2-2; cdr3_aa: CASSLEFRGHKGELFF; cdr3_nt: TGTGCCAGCAGCTTAGAGTTCCGGGGGCATAAGGGGGAGCTGTTTTTT
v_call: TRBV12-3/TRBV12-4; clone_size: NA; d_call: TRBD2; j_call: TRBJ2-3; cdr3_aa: CASSHPGLYTDTQYF; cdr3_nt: TGTGCCAGCAGCCATCCGGGACTATACACAGATACGCAGTATTTT
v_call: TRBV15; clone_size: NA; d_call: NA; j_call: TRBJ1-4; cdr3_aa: CATSESRGANEKLFF; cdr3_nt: TGTGCCACCAGCGAAAGTCGAGGGGCTAATGAAAAACTGTTTTTT
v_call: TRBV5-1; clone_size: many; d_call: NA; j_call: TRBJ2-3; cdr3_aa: CASGPGHEADTQYF; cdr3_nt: TGCGCCAGTGGGCCCGGTCACGAGGCAGATACGCAGTATTTT
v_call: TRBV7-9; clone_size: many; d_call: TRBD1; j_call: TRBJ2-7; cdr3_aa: CASSLGQGALESEQYF; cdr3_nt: TGTGCCAGCAGCTTAGGACAGGGGGCCTTGGAGTCCGAGCAGTACTTC
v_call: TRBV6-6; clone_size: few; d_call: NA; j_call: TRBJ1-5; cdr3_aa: CASTPSGQPQHF; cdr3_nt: TGTGCCAGCACCCCCTCTGGTCAGCCCCAGCATTTT
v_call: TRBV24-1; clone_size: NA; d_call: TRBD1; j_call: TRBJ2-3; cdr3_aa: CATSLSGTAGTDTQYF; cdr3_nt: TGTGCCACCAGCCTTTCCGGGACAGCTGGCACAGATACGCAGTATTTT
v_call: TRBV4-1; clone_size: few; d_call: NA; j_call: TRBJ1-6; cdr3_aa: CASSQGDWGVNNSPLHF; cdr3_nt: TGCGCCAGCAGCCAAGGGGATTGGGGGGTCAATAATTCACCCCTCCACTTT
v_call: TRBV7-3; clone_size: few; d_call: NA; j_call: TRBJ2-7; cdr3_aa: CASSLFTGAGYEQYF; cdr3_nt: TGTGCCAGCAGCTTATTTACGGGGGCAGGGTACGAGCAGTACTTC
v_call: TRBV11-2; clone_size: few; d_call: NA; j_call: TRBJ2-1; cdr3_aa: CASSLDVWGETRGVNEQFF; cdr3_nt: TGTGCCAGCAGCTTAGATGTGTGGGGAGAGACACGGGGCGTCAATGAGCAGTTCTTC
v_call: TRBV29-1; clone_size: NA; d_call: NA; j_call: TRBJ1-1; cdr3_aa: CSVERGENTEAFF; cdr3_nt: TGCAGCGTTGAGCGGGGGGAGAACACTGAAGCTTTCTTT
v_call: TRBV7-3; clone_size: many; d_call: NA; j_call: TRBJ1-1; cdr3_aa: CASSLGEDTEAFF; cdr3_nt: TGTGCCAGCAGCTTAGGAGAGGATACTGAAGCTTTCTTT
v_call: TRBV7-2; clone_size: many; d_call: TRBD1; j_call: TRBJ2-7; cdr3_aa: CASSLRDSSYEQYF; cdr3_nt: TGTGCCAGCAGCTTACGGGACAGCTCCTACGAGCAGTACTTC
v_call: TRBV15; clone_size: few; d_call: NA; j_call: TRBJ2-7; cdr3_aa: CATSRDLGTVTYEQYF; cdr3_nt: TGTGCCACCAGCAGAGATCTTGGGACGGTCACCTACGAGCAGTACTTC
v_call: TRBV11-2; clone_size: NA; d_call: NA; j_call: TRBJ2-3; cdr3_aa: CASSRGARDTQYF; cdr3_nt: TGTGCCAGCAGCCGGGGGGCAAGGGATACGCAGTATTTT
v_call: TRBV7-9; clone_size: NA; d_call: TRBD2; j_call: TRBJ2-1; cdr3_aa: CAPTSGGESREQFF; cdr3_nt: TGTGCACCAACCAGCGGGGGGGAATCTAGGGAGCAGTTCTTC
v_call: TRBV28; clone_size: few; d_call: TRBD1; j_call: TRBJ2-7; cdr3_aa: CATATDRAREQYF; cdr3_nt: TGTGCCACCGCAACGGACAGGGCTAGGGAGCAGTACTTC
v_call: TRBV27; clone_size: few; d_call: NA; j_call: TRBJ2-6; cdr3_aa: CASSFSGTGANVLTF; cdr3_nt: TGTGCCAGCAGTTTTTCGGGGACTGGGGCCAACGTCCTGACTTTC
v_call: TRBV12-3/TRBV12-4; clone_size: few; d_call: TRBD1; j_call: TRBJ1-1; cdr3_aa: CASSSPYRTGMNTEAFF; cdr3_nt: TGTGCCAGCAGTTCTCCATACCGGACAGGGATGAACACTGAAGCTTTCTTT
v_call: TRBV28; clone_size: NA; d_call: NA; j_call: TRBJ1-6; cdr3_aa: CASSSPTGKASPLHF; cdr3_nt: TGTGCCAGCAGTTCCCCTACAGGGAAAGCTTCACCCCTCCACTTT
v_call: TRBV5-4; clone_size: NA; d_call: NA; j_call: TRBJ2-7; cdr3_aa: CASSFGGADYEQYF; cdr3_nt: TGTGCCAGCAGCTTCGGAGGGGCTGACTACGAGCAGTACTTC
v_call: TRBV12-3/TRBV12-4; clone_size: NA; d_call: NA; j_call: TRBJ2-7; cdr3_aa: CASSLQGPSYEQYF; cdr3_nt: TGTGCCAGCAGTTTACAGGGACCTTCCTACGAGCAGTACTTC